This T cell receptor (beta chain) was profiled in a study of neurological immune-mediated disorders. It was by 5'RACE with 10-nucleotide random UMIs that the cDNA was made. One entry per CDR3 protein, called by TCRdb with MiXCR from the 5' RACE reads. This table holds under 90,000 distinct CDR3 sequences, roughly 3.5% found once. In the case of this clonotype: Its antigen is as yet unknown.

This CDR3 region has 14 residues. Germline V gene lookup returns CDR1 SGHTA and CDR2 FQGNSA. Trimming took off 4 bases at V and 6 bases at J, with 14 bases between the two ends. General study results and limits: Repertoires from 18 of 34 multiple sclerosis patients grouped phylogenetically into a related-CDR3 cluster, suggesting a possible signature.

Unsorted libraries used 2 million PBMCs kept at -80 degrees C. The sequence derives from a woman aged 45-60 years with multiple sclerosis. Specimen: PBMCs. The chain couples TRBV7-2 to TRBJ2-3; D call uncertain. In nucleotides, the CDR3 is TGTGCCAGCAGCTCGGTTCAGTCGGGTGATACGCAGTATTTT. Protein: CASSSVQSGDTQYF.